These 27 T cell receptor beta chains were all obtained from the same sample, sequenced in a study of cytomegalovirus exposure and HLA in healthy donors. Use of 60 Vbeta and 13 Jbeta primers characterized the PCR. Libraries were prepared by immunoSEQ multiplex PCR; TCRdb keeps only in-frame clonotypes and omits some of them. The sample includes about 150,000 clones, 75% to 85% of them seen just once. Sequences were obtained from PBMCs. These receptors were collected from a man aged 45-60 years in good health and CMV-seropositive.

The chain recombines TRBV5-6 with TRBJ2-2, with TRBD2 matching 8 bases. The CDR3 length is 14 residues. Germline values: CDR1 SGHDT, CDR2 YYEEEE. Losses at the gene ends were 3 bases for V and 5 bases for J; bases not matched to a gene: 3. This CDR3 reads CASSSGLATGELFF. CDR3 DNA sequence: TGTGCCAGCAGCTCTGGACTAGCAACCGGGGAGCTGTTTTTT.

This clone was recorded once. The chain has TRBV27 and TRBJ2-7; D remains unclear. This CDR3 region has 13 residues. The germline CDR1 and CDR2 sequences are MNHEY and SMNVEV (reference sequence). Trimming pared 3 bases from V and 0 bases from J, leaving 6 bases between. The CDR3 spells CASSFRDSYEQYF. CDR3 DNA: TGTGCCAGCAGTTTTCGAGACTCCTACGAGCAGTACTTC.

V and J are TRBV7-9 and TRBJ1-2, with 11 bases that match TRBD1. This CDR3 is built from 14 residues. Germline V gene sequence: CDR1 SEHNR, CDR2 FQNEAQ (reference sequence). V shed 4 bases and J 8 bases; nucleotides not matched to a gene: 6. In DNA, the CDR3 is TGTGCCAGCAGCTCCGGACAGGGGGCAGAGGGCTACACCTTC. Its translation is CASSSGQGAEGYTF.

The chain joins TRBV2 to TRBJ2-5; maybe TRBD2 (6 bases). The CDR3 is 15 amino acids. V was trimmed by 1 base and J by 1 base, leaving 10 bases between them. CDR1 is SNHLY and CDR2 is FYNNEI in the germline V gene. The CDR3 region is CASSEVAGPQETQYF. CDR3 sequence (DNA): TGTGCCAGCAGTGAAGTGGCGGGGCCCCAAGAGACCCAGTACTTC.

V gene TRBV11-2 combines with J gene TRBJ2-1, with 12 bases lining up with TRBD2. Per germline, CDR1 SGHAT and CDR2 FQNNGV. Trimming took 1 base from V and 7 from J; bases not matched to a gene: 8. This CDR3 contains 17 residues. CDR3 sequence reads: CASSLALLAGGSNEQFF. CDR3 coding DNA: TGTGCCAGCAGCTTAGCATTACTAGCGGGAGGTTCTAATGAGCAGTTCTTC.

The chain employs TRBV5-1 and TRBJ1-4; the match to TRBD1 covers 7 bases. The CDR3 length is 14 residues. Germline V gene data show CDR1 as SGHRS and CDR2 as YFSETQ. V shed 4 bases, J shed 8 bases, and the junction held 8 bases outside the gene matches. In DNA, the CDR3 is TGCGCCAGCAGCCCTGGGACAGCAAGGGAAAAACTGTTTTTT. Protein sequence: CASSPGTAREKLFF.

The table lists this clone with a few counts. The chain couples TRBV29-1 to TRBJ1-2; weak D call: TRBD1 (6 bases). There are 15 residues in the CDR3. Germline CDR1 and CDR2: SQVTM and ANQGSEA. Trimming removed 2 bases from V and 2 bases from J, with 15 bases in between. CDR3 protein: CSVEYRAKANYGYTF. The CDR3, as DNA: TGCAGCGTTGAATACAGGGCCAAGGCAAACTATGGCTACACCTTC.

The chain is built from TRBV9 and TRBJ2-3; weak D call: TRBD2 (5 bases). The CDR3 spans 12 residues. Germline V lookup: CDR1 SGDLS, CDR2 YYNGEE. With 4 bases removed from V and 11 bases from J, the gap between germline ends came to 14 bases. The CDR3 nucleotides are TGTGCCAGCAGCACCGGAGGCAGAGTGCAGTATTTT. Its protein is CASSTGGRVQYF.

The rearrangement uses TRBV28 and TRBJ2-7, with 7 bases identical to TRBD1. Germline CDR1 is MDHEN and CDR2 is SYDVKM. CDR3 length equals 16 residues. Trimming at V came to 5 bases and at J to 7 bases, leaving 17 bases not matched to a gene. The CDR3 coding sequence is TGTGCCAGCAGTCCCGTTCCTTACAGGGGTCAAGGGGAGCAGTACTTC. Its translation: CASSPVPYRGQGEQYF.

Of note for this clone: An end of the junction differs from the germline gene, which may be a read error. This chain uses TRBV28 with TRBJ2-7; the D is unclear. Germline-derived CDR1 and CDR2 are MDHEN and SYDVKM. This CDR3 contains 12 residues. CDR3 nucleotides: TGTGCCAGCACCTCATACCGCTACGGGCAGTACTTC. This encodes CASTSYRYGQYF.

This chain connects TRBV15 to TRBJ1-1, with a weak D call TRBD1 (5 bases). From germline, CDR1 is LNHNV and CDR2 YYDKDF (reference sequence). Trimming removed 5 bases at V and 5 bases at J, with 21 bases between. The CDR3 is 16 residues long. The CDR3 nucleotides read TGTGCCACCAGCGGAGCTGGATTGGGGCTTTTGACTGAAGCTTTCTTT. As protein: CATSGAGLGLLTEAFF. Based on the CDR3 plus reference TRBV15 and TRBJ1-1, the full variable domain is DAMVIQNPRYQVTQFGKPVTLSCSQTLNHNVMYWYQQKSSQAPKLLFHYYDKDFNNEADTPDNFQSRRPNTSFCFLDIRSPGLGDTAMYLCATSGAGLGLLTEAFFGQGTRLTVV.

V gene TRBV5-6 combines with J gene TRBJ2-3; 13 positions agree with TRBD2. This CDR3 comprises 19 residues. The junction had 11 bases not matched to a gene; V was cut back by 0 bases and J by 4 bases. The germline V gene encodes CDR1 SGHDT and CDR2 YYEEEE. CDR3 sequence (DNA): TGTGCCAGCAGCTTGGACCTTCCGGGACTAGCGGGAAACCCAGATACGCAGTATTTT. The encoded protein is CASSLDLPGLAGNPDTQYF.

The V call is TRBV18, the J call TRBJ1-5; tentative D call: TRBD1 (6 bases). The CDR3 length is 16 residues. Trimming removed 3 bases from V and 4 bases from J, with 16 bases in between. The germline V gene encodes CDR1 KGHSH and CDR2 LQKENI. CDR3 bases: TGTGCCAGCTCACCCTCGACAGGCGCGCAAAATCAGCCCCAGCATTTT. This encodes CASSPSTGAQNQPQHF. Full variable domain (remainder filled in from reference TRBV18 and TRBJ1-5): NAGVMQNPRHLVRRRGQEARLRCSPMKGHSHVYWYRQLPEEGLKFMVYLQKENIIDESGMPKERFSAEFPKEGPSILRIQQVVRGDSAAYFCASSPSTGAQNQPQHFGDGTRLSIL.

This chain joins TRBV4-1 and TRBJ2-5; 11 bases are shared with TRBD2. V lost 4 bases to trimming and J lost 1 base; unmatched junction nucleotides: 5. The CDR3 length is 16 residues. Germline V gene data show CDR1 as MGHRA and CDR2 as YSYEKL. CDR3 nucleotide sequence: TGCGCCAGCAGCCGTCTGACTAGCGGGATCCAAGAGACCCAGTACTTC. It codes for CASSRLTSGIQETQYF.

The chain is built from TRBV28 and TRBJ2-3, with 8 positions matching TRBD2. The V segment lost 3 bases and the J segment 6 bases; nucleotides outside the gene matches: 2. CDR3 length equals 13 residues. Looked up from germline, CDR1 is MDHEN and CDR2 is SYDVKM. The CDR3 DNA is TGTGCCAGCAGTTTGGCGGGGGGCGATACGCAGTATTTT. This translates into CASSLAGGDTQYF.

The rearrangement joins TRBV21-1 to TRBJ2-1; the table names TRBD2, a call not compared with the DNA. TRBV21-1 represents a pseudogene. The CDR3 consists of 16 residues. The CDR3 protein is CASSKARSGGPEEQFF. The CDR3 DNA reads TGTGCCAGCAGCAAAGCGCGGTCGGGAGGGCCAGAAGAGCAGTTCTTC.

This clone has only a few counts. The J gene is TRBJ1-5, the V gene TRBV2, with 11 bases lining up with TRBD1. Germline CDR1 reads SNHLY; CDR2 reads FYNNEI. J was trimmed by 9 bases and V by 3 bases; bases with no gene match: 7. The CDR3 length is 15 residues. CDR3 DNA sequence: TGTGCCAGCAGTGAGGGGACAGGGGGAGAGGGGCCCCAGCATTTT. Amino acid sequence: CASSEGTGGEGPQHF.

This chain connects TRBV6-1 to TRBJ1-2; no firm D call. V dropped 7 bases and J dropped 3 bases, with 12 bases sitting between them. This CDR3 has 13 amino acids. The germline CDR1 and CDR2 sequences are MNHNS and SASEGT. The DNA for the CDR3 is TGTGCCAGCATCACTCCCGGGTACTATGGCTACACCTTC. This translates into CASITPGYYGYTF.

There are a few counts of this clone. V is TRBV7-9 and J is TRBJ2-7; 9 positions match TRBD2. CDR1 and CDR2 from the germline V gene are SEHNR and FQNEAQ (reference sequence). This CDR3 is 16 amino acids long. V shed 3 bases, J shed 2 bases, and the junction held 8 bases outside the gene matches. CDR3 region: CASSLGVGGRAYEQYF. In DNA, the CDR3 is TGTGCCAGCAGCTTGGGAGTTGGCGGGAGGGCCTACGAGCAGTACTTC.

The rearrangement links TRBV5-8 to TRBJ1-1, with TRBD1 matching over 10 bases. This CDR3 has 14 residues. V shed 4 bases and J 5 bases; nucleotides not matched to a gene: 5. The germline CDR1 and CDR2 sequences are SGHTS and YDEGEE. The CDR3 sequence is CASSPGQGETEAFF. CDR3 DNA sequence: TGTGCCAGCAGCCCTGGACAGGGGGAAACTGAAGCTTTCTTT. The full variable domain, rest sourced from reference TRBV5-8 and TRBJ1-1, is EAGVTQSPTHLIKTRGQQATLRCSPISGHTSVYWYQQALGLGLQFLLWYDEGEERNRGNFPPRFSGRQFPNYSSELNVNALELEDSALYLCASSPGQGETEAFFGQGTRLTVV.

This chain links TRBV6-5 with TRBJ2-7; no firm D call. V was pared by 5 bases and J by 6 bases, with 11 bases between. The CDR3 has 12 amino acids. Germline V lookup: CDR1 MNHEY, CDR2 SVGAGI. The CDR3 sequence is CASSRQAGEQYF. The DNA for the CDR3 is TGTGCCAGCAGTAGGCAGGCCGGCGAGCAGTACTTC.

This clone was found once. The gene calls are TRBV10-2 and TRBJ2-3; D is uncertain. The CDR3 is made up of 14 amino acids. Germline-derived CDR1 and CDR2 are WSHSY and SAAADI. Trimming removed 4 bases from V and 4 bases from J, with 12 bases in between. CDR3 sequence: CASSGGNGSDTQYF. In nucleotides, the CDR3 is TGCGCCAGCAGTGGAGGAAACGGGTCAGATACGCAGTATTTT.

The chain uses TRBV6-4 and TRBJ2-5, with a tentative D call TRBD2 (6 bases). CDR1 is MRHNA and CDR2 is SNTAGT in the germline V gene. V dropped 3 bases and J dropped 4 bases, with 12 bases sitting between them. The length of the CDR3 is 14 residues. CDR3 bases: TGTGCCAGCAGTGAGAGCGGGTGGGCAGAGACCCAGTACTTC. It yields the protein CASSESGWAETQYF.

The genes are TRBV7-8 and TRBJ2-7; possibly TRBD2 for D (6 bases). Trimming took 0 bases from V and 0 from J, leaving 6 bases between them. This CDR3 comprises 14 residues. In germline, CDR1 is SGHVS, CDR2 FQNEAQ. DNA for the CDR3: TGTGCCAGCAGCTTAGCGGGGGGCTCCTACGAGCAGTACTTC. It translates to CASSLAGGSYEQYF.

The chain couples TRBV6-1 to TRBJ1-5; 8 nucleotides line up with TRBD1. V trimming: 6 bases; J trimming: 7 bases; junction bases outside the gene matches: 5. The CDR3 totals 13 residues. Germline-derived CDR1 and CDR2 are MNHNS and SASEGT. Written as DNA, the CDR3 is TGTGCCAGCAGCGGGACAGGACAGCAGCCCCAGCATTTT. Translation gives CASSGTGQQPQHF.

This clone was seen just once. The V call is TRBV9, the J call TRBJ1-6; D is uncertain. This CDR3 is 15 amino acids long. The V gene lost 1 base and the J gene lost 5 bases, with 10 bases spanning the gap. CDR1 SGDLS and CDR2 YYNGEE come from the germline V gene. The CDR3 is CASSVRGSDNSPLHF. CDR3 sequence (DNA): TGTGCCAGCAGCGTAAGAGGTAGTGATAATTCACCCCTCCACTTT.

DNA for the CDR3: TGTGCCAGCAGTTACGGACAGGGGGTATCACCCCTCCACTTT. This encodes CASSYGQGVSPLHF. This rearrangement joins TRBV6-6 to TRBJ1-6; 10 nucleotides agree with TRBD1. Per the germline V gene, CDR1 is MNHNY and CDR2 is SVGAGI (reference sequence). V shed 2 bases and J 10 bases; nucleotides not matched to a gene: 2. The CDR3 is 14 amino acids.